The clone carrying this TCR beta chain was seen many times. Antigen unknown. These data belong to a study of shared clonotypes between healthy human individuals. For the study at large: A donor's plate count was three for CD4 naive and three for CD4 memory; CD8 naive had two and CD8 memory one.

Some clones are missing from TCRdb's copy, which holds only in-frame ones; the method was immunoSEQ multiplex PCR. This table holds hundreds of thousands of clones, roughly 70% found once. Regarding the study as a whole: The donor pool, a small one, limited the genetic and exposure-history diversity represented. Several donors held around 5% of naive CD4 clonotypes in common. What rarefaction showed was incomplete sorted-subset sequencing despite large depth.

Sequencing used memory CD4+ T cells sorted from blood. Subset of the sample: CD45RA-negative fraction. This clonotype was obtained from a woman aged 25-40 years in good health.

CDR3: CASRPHGGELSGANVLTF. CDR3 nucleotides: TGTGCCAGTAGGCCCCACGGGGGTGAATTATCTGGGGCCAACGTCCTGACTTTC. The rearrangement joins TRBV19 to TRBJ2-6; D possibly corresponds to TRBD2 (6 bases). CDR3 length equals 18 residues. The V and J ends lost 6 bases and 1 base respectively, with 19 bases between them. CDR1 LNHDA and CDR2 SQIVND come from the germline V gene (reference sequence).